These 20 T cell receptor beta chains were all obtained from the same sample, sequenced in a study of T cell responses to AZD1222 COVID-19 vaccine. This table comes from immunoSEQ multiplex PCR, and its TCRdb copy is limited to in-frame clones, with some not included. This sample carries roughly 99,000 clones, 90% to 95% of them seen once, and the ten largest clones take about 8.3%. This specimen was peripheral blood, taken 28 days after the second AZD1222 dose. The receptor set was obtained from an adult who received the AZD1222 COVID-19 vaccine.

V usage is TRBV7-8 and J usage is TRBJ1-5; 7 nucleotides match TRBD1. From germline, CDR1 is SGHVS and CDR2 FQNEAQ. The CDR3 length is 15 residues. With 6 bases clipped from V and 6 bases from J, the junction kept 11 bases outside the gene matches. CDR3 DNA sequence: TGTGCCAGCAGGGCCGACAGGGTTGCGATTCAGCCCCAGCATTTT. Translating gives CASRADRVAIQPQHF.

V usage is TRBV28 and J usage is TRBJ1-1, with 11 bases lining up with TRBD1. The CDR3 extends over 16 amino acids. Looked up from germline, CDR1 is MDHEN and CDR2 is SYDVKM. V gave up 1 base and J gave up 3 bases; unmatched junction bases: 4. CDR3 DNA: TGTGCCAGCAGTTTATTGGACAGGGGGCGCGACACTGAAGCTTTCTTT. Amino acid sequence: CASSLLDRGRDTEAFF.

The rearrangement links TRBV28 to TRBJ2-7; D is undetermined. V lost 1 base and J 2 bases, leaving 9 bases between the germline ends. Germline V gives CDR1 MDHEN, CDR2 SYDVKM. The CDR3 totals 14 residues. Here the CDR3 reads CASSLLAETYEQYF. The DNA of the CDR3 is TGTGCCAGCAGTTTATTGGCGGAGACCTACGAGCAGTACTTC.

The rearrangement joins TRBV25-1 to TRBJ2-3; TRBD2 aligns across 13 bases. V was clipped by 4 bases and J by 3 bases; unmatched bases: 10. From germline, CDR1 is MGHDK and CDR2 SYGVNS. This CDR3 comprises 18 residues. CDR3 sequence: CASSVVWTSGRWTDTQYF. The CDR3 nucleotides read TGTGCCAGCAGTGTGGTTTGGACTAGCGGGAGATGGACAGATACGCAGTATTTT.

The chain employs TRBV19 and TRBJ2-3; D not certain. Germline V gene lookup returns CDR1 LNHDA and CDR2 SQIVND (reference sequence). The germline V and J ends were trimmed by 10 bases and 10 bases, with 15 bases remaining between them. This CDR3 contains 11 residues. The CDR3 sequence is CATNLGRSQYF. CDR3 bases: TGTGCCACTAATCTGGGCAGGTCGCAGTATTTT.

This chain uses TRBV5-6 with TRBJ2-1; D is undetermined. This CDR3 has 12 residues. The germline CDR1 and CDR2 sequences are SGHDT and YYEEEE. V shed 0 bases and J shed 6 bases, with 4 bases lying between them. The CDR3 region is CASSLAANEQFF. DNA for the CDR3: TGTGCCAGCAGCTTGGCCGCCAATGAGCAGTTCTTC.

The gene calls are TRBV6-1 and TRBJ1-2; no definite D call. The germline V and J ends were trimmed by 1 base and 4 bases, with 10 bases remaining between them. The germline CDR1 and CDR2 sequences are MNHNS and SASEGT. This CDR3 contains 14 residues. The CDR3 here is CASSEGDSGYGYTF. The CDR3 nucleotides read TGTGCCAGCAGTGAAGGGGATTCCGGCTATGGCTACACCTTC.

This chain connects TRBV25-1 to TRBJ2-7, with TRBD1 identical over 10 bases. J lost 6 bases, V lost 6 bases, and 11 bases had no gene match. CDR1 and CDR2 from the germline V gene are MGHDK and SYGVNS. The CDR3 has 15 amino acids. The CDR3 spells CASSAPGTGVREQYF. The CDR3 bases are TGTGCCAGCAGCGCCCCCGGGACAGGGGTACGCGAGCAGTACTTC.

The chain has TRBV6-4 and TRBJ1-5; D uncertain. The CDR3 runs to 15 residues. The V and J ends lost 0 bases and 2 bases respectively, with 8 bases between them. Per germline, CDR1 MRHNA and CDR2 SNTAGT. CDR3 amino acids: CASSDSMVRNQPQHF. CDR3 DNA sequence: TGTGCCAGCAGTGACTCGATGGTACGCAATCAGCCCCAGCATTTT.

V usage is TRBV11-2 and J usage is TRBJ2-5; D remains ambiguous. CDR3 length: 13 residues. The V end was cut by 5 bases, the J end by 1 base, with 8 bases between. Germline CDR1 reads SGHAT; CDR2 reads FQNNGV. The DNA of the CDR3 is TGTGCCAGCAGCGCCGTCTCCCAAGAGACCCAGTACTTC. Translated: CASSAVSQETQYF.

V usage is TRBV3-1 (or the pseudogene TRBV3-2) and J usage is TRBJ2-7; possibly TRBD1 or TRBD2 for D (5 bases each). CDR1 and CDR2 from the germline V gene are LGHDT and YNNKEL (reference sequence). The CDR3 has 15 amino acids. The germline V and J ends were trimmed by 1 base and 4 bases, with 14 bases remaining between them. CDR3 coding DNA: TGTGCCAGCAGCCAAGGACATGGGGGTGTATACGAGCAGTACTTC. Encoded protein: CASSQGHGGVYEQYF.

V gene TRBV4-3 combines with J gene TRBJ2-2; 9 nucleotides match TRBD2. Germline CDR1 LGHNA, CDR2 YSLEER. The CDR3 is 16 amino acids. The trim removed 3 bases at V and 11 bases at J, leaving 13 bases unmatched. CDR3 in amino acids: CASSQSIAGGRGELFF. The CDR3 DNA reads TGCGCCAGCAGCCAGTCGATCGCAGGCGGGAGGGGCGAGCTGTTTTTT.

The J gene is TRBJ2-5, the V gene TRBV7-2; 10 bases are a match to TRBD2. The CDR3 has 16 amino acids. V was pared by 5 bases and J by 4 bases, with 10 bases of the junction left unmatched. Looked up from germline, CDR1 is SGHTA and CDR2 is FQGNSA. CDR3 loop: CASSPFVVAGGETQYF. The CDR3 region has the DNA TGTGCCAGCAGCCCTTTCGTGGTAGCGGGAGGAGAGACCCAGTACTTC.

The chain recombines TRBV28 with TRBJ1-5, with a weak D call TRBD1 (5 bases). The CDR3 has 15 residues. Germline V gives CDR1 MDHEN, CDR2 SYDVKM. Trimming cost V 6 bases and J 2 bases, with 14 bases left between them. The CDR3 loop reads CASSYLRVRNQPQHF. The DNA for the CDR3 is TGTGCCAGCAGCTATCTCAGGGTTCGCAATCAGCCCCAGCATTTT.

This sequence joins TRBV7-9 and TRBJ2-5; no definite D call. Trimming left V 3 bases short and J 1 base short, with 15 bases between. The germline V gene has CDR1 SEHNR and CDR2 FQNEAQ (reference sequence). CDR3 length equals 16 residues. This CDR3 is CASSFDGWTSQETQYF. The CDR3 DNA follows: TGTGCCAGCAGCTTTGACGGGTGGACCTCCCAAGAGACCCAGTACTTC.

The rearrangement uses TRBV2 and TRBJ1-3, with 10 positions matching TRBD1. The CDR3 extends over 15 amino acids. The germline gives CDR1 SNHLY, CDR2 FYNNEI. Losses at the gene ends were 5 bases for V and 2 bases for J; bases not matched to a gene: 3. The CDR3 is CASSPGTGAGNTIYF. CDR3 bases: TGTGCCAGCAGTCCCGGGACAGGGGCTGGAAACACCATATATTTT.

This clone was seen once. The V call is TRBV18, the J call TRBJ1-4; D is ambiguous. The V end lost 0 bases, the J end lost 0 bases, and 8 bases lay between the germline ends. The CDR3 runs 16 residues. Germline V gene lookup returns CDR1 KGHSH and CDR2 LQKENI. This CDR3 reads CASSPPHGSTNEKLFF. DNA for the CDR3: TGTGCCAGCTCACCACCCCATGGCTCAACTAATGAAAAACTGTTTTTT.

V is TRBV18 and J is TRBJ1-1; D is unresolved. Trimming pared 0 bases from V and 0 bases from J, leaving 8 bases between. The CDR3 runs to 15 residues. The germline gives CDR1 KGHSH, CDR2 LQKENI. CDR3 in amino acids: CASSPPSGMNTEAFF. DNA for the CDR3: TGTGCCAGCTCACCACCCTCGGGAATGAACACTGAAGCTTTCTTT.

The chain couples TRBV28 to TRBJ2-2; 9 nucleotides align to TRBD1. This CDR3 is 16 amino acids long. Trimming took 4 bases from V and 3 from J; bases not matched to a gene: 6. Germline lookup yields CDR1 MDHEN and CDR2 SYDVKM. The CDR3 reads CASSSGTGLDTGELFF. CDR3 DNA: TGTGCCAGCAGTTCCGGGACAGGGTTGGACACCGGGGAGCTGTTTTTT.

This clone was recorded once. The rearrangement links TRBV3-1 (or the pseudogene TRBV3-2) to TRBJ2-1; 8 bases are a match to TRBD2. V shed 2 bases and J 3 bases; nucleotides not matched to a gene: 12. CDR3 length equals 18 residues. Germline assignment: CDR1 LGHDT and CDR2 YNNKEL (reference sequence). DNA for the CDR3: TGTGCCAGCAGCCAACTCGCAACTAGCGGATACAACTACAATGAGCAGTTCTTC. Translated: CASSQLATSGYNYNEQFF.